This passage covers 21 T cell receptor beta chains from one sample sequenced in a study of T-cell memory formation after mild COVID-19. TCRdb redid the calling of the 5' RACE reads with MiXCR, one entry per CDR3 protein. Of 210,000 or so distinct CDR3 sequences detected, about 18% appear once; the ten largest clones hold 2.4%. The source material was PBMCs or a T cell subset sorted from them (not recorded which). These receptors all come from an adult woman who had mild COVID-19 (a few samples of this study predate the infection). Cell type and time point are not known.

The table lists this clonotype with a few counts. In DNA form, the CDR3 reads TGCGCCAGCAGCTCCCTGGGTGGAGGGAATCTTGGGGACGAGCAGTACTTC. Translating gives CASSSLGGGNLGDEQYF. The V and J genes are TRBV5-1 and TRBJ2-7; possible D gene TRBD2, 6 bases. Germline V gene sequence: CDR1 SGHRS, CDR2 YFSETQ. CDR3 length: 17 amino acids. Trimming removed 3 bases at V and 5 bases at J, with 24 bases between.

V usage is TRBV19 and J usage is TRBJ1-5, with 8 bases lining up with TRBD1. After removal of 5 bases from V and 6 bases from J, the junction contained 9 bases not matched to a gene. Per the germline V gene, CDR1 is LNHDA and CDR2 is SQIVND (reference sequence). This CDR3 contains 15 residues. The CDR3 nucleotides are TGTGCCAGTAGTTCGATCAGGGGGCTAGGTCAGCCCCAGCATTTT. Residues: CASSSIRGLGQPQHF.

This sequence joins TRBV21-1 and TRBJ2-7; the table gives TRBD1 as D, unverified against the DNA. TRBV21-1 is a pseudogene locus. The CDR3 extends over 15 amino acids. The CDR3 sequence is CASSKALGGSYEQYF. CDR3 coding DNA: TGTGCCAGCAGCAAAGCACTCGGGGGAAGCTACGAGCAGTACTTC.

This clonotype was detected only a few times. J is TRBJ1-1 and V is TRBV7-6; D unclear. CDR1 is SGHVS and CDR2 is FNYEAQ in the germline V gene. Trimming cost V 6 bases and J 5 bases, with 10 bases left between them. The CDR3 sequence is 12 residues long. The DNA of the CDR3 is TGTGCCAGCAGGAAAACGGGAACTGAAGCTTTCTTT. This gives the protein CASRKTGTEAFF. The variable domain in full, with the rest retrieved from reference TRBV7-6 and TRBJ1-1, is GAGVSQSPRYKVTKRGQDVALRCDPISGHVSLYWYRQALGQGPEFLTYFNYEAQQDKSGLPNDRFSAERPEGSISTLTIQRTEQRDSAMYRCASRKTGTEAFFGQGTRLTVV.

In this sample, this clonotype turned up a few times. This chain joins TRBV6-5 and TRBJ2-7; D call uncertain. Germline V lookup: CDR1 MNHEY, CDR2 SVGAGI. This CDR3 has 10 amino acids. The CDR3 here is CGWGSYEQYF. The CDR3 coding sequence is TGTGGATGGGGCTCCTACGAGCAGTACTTC.

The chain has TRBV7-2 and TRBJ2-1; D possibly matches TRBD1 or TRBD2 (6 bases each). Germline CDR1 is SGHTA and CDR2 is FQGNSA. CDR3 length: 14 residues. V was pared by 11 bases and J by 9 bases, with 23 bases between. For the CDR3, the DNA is TGTGCCGGAGGGGGTGGAGGGAGTCTGGCTGAGCAGTTCTTC. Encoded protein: CAGGGGGSLAEQFF.

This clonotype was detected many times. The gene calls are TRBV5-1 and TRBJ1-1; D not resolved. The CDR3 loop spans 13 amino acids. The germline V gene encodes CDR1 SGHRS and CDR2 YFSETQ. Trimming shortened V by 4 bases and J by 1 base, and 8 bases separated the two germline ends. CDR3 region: CASSIDWNTEAFF. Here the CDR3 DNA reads TGCGCCAGCAGCATAGACTGGAACACTGAAGCTTTCTTT.

In DNA form, the CDR3 reads TGTGCCAGCAGCTTAGGAGGACTGGCCACTGAAGCTTTCTTT. Its protein is CASSLGGLATEAFF. V is TRBV7-9 and J is TRBJ1-1; D ambiguous. The V end was cut by 1 base, the J end by 4 bases, with 10 bases between. CDR1 and CDR2 from the germline V gene are SEHNR and FQNEAQ (reference sequence). The CDR3 has 14 amino acids. Variable domain in full (rest from reference TRBV7-9 and TRBJ1-1): DTGVSQNPRHKITKRGQNVTFRCDPISEHNRLYWYRQTLGQGPEFLTYFQNEAQLEKSRLLSDRFSAERPKGSFSTLEIQRTEQGDSAMYLCASSLGGLATEAFFGQGTRLTVV.

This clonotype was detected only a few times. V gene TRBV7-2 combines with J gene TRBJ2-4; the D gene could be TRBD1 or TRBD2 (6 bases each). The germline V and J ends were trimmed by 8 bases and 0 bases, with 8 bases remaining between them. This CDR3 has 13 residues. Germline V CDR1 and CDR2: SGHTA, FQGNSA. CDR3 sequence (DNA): TGTGCCAGCGGAGGGGGAGCCAAAAACATTCAGTACTTC. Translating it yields CASGGGAKNIQYF.

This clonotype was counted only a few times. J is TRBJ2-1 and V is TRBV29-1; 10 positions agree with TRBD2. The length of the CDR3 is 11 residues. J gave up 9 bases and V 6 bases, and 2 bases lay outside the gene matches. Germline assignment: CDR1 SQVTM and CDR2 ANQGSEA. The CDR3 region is CSVASGSEQFF. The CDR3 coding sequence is TGCAGCGTGGCTAGCGGGAGTGAGCAGTTCTTC.

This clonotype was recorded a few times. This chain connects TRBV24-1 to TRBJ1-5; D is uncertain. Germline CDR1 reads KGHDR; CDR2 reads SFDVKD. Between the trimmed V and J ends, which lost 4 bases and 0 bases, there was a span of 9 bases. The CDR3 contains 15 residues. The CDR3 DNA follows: TGTGCCACCAGTGAAGGAGAATCTAGCAATCAGCCCCAGCATTTT. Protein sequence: CATSEGESSNQPQHF.

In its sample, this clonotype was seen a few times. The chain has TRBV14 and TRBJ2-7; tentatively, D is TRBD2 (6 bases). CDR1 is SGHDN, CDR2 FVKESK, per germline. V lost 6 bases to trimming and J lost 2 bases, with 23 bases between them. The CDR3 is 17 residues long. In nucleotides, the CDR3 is TGTGCCAGCAGTCCTCGGGACTTACGAAGACGTCCCTACGAGCAGTACTTC. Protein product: CASSPRDLRRRPYEQYF.

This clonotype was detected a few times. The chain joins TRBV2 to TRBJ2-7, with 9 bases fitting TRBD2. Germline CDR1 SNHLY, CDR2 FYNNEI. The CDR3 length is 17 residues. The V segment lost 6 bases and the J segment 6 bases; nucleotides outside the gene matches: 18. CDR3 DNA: TGTGCCAGCAGGCGGGCCGGGACTAGCCGGACGACATCCGAGCAGTACTTC. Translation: CASRRAGTSRTTSEQYF.

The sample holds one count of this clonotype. CDR3 residues: CASSLGPSDNQPQHF. The CDR3 DNA is TGTGCCAGCAGCTTAGGGCCCAGCGACAATCAGCCCCAGCATTTT. V usage is TRBV7-6 and J usage is TRBJ1-5; unclear D gene. Trimming left V 1 base short and J 3 bases short, with 10 bases between. CDR1 SGHVS and CDR2 FNYEAQ come from the germline V gene. This CDR3 spans 15 amino acids.

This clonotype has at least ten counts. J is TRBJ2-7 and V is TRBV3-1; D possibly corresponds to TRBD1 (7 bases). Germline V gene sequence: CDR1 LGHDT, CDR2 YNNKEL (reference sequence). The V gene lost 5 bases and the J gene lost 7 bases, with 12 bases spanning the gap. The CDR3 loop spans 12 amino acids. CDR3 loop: CASSAQGGEQYF. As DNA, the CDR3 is TGTGCCAGCAGCGCCCAGGGGGGAGAGCAGTACTTC.

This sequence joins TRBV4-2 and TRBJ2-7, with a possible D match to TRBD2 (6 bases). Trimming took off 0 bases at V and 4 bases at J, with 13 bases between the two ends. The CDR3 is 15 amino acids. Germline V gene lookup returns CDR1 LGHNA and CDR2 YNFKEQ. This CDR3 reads CASSQDPRGLYEQYF. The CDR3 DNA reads TGTGCCAGCAGCCAAGATCCGCGGGGCCTGTACGAGCAGTACTTC.

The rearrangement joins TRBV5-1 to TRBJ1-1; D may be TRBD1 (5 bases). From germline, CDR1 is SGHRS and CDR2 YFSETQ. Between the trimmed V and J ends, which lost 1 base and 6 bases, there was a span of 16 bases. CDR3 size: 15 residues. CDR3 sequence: CASSLFGTRGAEAFF. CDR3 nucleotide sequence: TGCGCCAGCAGCTTGTTTGGGACGAGGGGAGCTGAAGCTTTCTTT.

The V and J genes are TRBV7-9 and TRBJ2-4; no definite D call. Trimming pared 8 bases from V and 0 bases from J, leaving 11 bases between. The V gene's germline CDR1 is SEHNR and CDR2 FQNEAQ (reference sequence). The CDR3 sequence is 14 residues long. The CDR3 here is CASVLDLAKNIQYF. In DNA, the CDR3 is TGTGCCAGCGTCCTCGACCTAGCCAAAAACATTCAGTACTTC.

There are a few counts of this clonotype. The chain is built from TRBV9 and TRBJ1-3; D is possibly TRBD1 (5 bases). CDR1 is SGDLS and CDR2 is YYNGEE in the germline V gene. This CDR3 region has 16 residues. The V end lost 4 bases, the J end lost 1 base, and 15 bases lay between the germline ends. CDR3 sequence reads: CASSPRDRPSGNTIYF. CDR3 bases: TGTGCCAGCAGCCCCAGGGACCGACCATCTGGAAACACCATATATTTT.

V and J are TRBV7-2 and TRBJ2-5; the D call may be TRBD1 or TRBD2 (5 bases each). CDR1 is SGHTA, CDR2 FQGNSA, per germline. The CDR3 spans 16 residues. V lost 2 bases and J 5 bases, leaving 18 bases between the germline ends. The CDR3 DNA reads TGTGCCAGCAGCTTACGCTGGGAGCAGGGTTGGGAGACCCAGTACTTC. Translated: CASSLRWEQGWETQYF.

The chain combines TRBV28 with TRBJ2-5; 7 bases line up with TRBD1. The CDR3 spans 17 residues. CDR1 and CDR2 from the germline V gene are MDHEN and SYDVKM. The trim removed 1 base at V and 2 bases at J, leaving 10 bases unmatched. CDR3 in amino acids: CASSLSYRDRVQETQYF. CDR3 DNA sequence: TGTGCCAGCAGTTTATCCTACCGGGACAGAGTACAAGAGACCCAGTACTTC.